This T cell receptor (beta chain) was recorded in a study of blood T cell repertoires in COVID-19. There are 13 residues in the CDR3. Germline CDR1 and CDR2: LGHDT and YNNKEL (reference sequence). V lost 6 bases to trimming and J lost 4 bases, with 12 bases between them. Profiling relied on immunoSEQ multiplex PCR, and the TCRdb table lists in-frame clones only, not all of them. The sample yields fewer than 80,000 clones, 80% to 95% seen once. Sequencing input: peripheral blood. The receptor comes from a human donor in a cohort sampled during active COVID-19. This chain links TRBV3-1 (or the pseudogene TRBV3-2) with TRBJ1-1; D not resolved. The DNA for the CDR3 is TGTGCCAGCAGACTAAGCCCCGGCACTGAAGCTTTCTTT. Translated: CASRLSPGTEAFF.